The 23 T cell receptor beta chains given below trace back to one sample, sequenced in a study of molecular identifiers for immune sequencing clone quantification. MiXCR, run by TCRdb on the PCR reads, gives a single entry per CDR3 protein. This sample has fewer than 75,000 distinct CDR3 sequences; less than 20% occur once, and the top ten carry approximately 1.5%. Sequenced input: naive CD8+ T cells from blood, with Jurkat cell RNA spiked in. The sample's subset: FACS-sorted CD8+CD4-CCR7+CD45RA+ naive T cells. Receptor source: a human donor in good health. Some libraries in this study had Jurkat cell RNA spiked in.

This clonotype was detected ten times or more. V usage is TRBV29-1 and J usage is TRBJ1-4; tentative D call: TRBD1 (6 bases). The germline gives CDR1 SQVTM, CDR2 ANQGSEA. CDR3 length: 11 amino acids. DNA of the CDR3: TGCGGAGCAGGGGAGGGTGAAAAACTGTTTTTT. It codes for CGAGEGEKLFF.

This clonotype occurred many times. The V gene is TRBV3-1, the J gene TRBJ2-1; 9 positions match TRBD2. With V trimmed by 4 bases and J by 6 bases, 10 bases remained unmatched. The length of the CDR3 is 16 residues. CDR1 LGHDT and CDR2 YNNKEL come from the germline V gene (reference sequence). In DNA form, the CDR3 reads TGTGCCAGCAGCCCCCCGGGCGGGAGGGCCACCAATGAGCAGTTCTTC. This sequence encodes CASSPPGGRATNEQFF.

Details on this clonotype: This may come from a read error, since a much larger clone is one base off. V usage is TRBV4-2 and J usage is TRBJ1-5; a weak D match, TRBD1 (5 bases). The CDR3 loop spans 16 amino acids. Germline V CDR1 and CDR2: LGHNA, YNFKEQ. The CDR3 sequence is CAGSPFYPGPNQPQHF. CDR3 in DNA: TGTGCCGGCAGCCCGTTCTATCCAGGGCCCAATCAGCCCCAGCATTTT.

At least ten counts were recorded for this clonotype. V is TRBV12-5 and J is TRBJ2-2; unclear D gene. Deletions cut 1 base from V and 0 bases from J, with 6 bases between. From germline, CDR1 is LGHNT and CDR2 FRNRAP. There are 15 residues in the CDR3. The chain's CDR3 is CASGLGYSNTGELFF. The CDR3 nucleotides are TGTGCTAGTGGTTTGGGCTATTCGAACACCGGGGAGCTGTTTTTT.

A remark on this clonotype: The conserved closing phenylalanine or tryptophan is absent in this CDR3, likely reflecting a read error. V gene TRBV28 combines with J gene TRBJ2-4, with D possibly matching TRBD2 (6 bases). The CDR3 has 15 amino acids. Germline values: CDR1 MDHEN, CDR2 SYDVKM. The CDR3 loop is CATGGTLHSKTIQYL. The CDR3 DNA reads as TGTGCCACCGGGGGAACCCTCCACTCCAAAACCATTCAGTACCTC.

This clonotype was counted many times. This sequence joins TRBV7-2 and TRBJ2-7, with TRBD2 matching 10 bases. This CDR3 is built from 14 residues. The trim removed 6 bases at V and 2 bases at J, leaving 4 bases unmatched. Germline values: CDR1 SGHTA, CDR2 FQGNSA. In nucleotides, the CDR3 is TGTGCCAGCAGGTCGGGACTAGCGCCCTACGAGCAGTACTTC. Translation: CASRSGLAPYEQYF. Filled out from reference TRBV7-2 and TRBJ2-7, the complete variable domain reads GAGVSQSPSNKVTEKGKDVELRCDPISGHTALYWYRQSLGQGLEFLIYFQGNSAPDKSGLPSDRFSAERTGGSVSTLTIQRTQQEDSAVYLCASRSGLAPYEQYFGPGTRLTVT.

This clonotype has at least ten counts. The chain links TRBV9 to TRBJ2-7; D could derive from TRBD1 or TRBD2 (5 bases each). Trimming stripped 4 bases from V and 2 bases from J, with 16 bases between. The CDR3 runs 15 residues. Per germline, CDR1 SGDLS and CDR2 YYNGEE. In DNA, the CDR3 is TGTGCCAGCAGCCGAACCGGGACCGACACCTACGAGCAGTACTTC. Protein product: CASSRTGTDTYEQYF. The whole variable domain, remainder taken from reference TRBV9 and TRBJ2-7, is DSGVTQTPKHLITATGQRVTLRCSPRSGDLSVYWYQQSLDQGLQFLIQYYNGEERAKGNILERFSAQQFPDLHSELNLSSLELGDSALYFCASSRTGTDTYEQYFGPGTRLTVT.

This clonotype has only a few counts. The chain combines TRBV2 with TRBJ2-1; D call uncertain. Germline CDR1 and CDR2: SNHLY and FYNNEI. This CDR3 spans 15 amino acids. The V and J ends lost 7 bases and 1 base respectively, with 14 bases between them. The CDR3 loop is CASTRGRQSYNEQFF. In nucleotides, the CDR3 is TGTGCCAGCACCAGAGGACGTCAATCCTACAATGAGCAGTTCTTC.

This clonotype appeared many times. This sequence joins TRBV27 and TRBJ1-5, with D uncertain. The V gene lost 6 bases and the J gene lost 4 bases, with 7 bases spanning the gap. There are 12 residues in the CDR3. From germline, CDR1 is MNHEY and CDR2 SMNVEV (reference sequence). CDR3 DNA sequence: TGTGCCAGCAGCCCCAGGAATCAGCCCCAGCATTTT. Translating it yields CASSPRNQPQHF.

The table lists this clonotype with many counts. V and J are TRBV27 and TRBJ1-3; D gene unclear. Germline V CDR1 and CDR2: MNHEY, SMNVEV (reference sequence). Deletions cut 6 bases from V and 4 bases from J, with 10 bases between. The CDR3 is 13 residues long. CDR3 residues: CASSKYVGNTIYF. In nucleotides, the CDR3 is TGTGCCAGCAGCAAATATGTCGGAAACACCATATATTTT.

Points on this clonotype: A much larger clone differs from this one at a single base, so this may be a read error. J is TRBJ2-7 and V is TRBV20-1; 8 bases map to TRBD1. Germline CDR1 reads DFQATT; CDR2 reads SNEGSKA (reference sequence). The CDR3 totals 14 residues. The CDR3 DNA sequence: TGCAGTGCTAGAGATGAACAGGGGGAGGACGAGCGGTACTTC. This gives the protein CSARDEQGEDERYF.

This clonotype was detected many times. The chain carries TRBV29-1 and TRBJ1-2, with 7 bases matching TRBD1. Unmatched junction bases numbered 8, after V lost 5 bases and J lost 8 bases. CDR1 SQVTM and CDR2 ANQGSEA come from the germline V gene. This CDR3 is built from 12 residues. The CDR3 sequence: CSVYRGLIGYTF. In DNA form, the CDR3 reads TGCAGCGTTTACAGGGGTCTAATAGGCTACACCTTC.

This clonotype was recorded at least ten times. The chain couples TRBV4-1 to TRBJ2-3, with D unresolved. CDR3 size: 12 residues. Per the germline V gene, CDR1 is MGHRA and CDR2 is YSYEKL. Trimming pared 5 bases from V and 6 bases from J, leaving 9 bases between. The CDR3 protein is CASSYMSDTQYF. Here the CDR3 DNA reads TGCGCCAGCAGCTATATGTCGGATACGCAGTATTTT.

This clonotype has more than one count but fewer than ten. CDR3 in amino acids: CASSLMTSGIPSYNEQFF. The CDR3 coding sequence is TGTGCCAGCAGCTTAATGACTAGCGGGATCCCCTCCTACAATGAGCAGTTCTTC. This chain uses TRBV5-6 with TRBJ2-1, with 11 bases lining up with TRBD2. Germline V gives CDR1 SGHDT, CDR2 YYEEEE. J was trimmed by 0 bases and V by 2 bases; bases with no gene match: 7. CDR3 size: 18 residues. The variable domain in full, with the rest retrieved from reference TRBV5-6 and TRBJ2-1, is DAGVTQSPTHLIKTRGQQVTLRCSPKSGHDTVSWYQQALGQGPQFIFQYYEEEERQRGNFPDRFSGHQFPNYSSELNVNALLLGDSALYLCASSLMTSGIPSYNEQFFGPGTRLTVL.

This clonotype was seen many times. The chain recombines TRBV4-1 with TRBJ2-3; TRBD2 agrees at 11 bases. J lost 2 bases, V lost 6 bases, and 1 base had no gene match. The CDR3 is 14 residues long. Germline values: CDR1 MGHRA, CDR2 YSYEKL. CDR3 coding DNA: TGCGCCAGCAGACTAGCGGGAGTCACAGATACGCAGTATTTT. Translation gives CASRLAGVTDTQYF.

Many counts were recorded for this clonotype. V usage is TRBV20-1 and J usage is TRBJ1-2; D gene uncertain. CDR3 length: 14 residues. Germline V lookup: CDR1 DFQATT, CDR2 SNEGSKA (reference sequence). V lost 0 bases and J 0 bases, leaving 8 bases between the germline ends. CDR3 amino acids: CSARDLGANYGYTF. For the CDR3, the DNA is TGCAGTGCTAGAGATCTGGGCGCTAACTATGGCTACACCTTC.

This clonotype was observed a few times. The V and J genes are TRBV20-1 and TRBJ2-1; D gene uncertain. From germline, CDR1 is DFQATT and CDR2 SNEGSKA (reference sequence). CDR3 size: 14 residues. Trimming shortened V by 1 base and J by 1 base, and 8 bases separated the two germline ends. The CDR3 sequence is CSARGAGSYNEQFF. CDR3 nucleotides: TGCAGTGCTAGAGGCGCAGGTTCCTACAATGAGCAGTTCTTC.

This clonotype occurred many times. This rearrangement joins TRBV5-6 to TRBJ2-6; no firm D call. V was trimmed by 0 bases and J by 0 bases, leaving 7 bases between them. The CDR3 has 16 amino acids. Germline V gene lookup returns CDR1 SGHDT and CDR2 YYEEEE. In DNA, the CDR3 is TGTGCCAGCAGCTTGGATCGGTACTCTGGGGCCAACGTCCTGACTTTC. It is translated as CASSLDRYSGANVLTF.

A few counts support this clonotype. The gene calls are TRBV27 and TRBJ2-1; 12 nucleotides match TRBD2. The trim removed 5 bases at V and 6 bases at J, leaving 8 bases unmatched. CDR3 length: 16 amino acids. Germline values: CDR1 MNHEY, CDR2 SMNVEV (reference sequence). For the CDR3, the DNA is TGTGCCAGCAGTCCCAAGACTAGCGGGAGATTCAATGAGCAGTTCTTC. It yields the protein CASSPKTSGRFNEQFF.

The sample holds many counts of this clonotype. DNA of the CDR3: TGTGCCAGCAGCGGGGGGGGGGAGTCATACTACGAGCAGTACTTC. This encodes CASSGGGESYYEQYF. The chain is built from TRBV9 and TRBJ2-7, with 7 positions matching TRBD2. The CDR3 length is 15 residues. CDR1 is SGDLS, CDR2 YYNGEE, per germline. Trimming cost V 3 bases and J 3 bases; bases outside gene matches: 9.

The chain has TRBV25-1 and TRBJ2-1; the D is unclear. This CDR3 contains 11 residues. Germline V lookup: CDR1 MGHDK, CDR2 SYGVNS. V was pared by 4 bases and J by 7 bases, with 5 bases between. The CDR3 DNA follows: TGTGCCAGCAGTGGGGCAAATGAGCAGTTCTTC. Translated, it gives CASSGANEQFF.

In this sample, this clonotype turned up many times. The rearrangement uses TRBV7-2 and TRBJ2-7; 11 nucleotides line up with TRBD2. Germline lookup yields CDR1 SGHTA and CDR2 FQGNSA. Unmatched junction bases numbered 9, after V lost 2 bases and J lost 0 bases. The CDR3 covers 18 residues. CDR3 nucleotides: TGTGCCAGCAGCTTATCGCCCGCTAGCGGGAGGAGCTCCTACGAGCAGTACTTC. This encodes CASSLSPASGRSSYEQYF.

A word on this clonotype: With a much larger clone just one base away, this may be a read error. The CDR3 sequence is CASSFYGAGNTIYF. CDR3 DNA sequence: TGTGCCAGCAGCTTTTACGGGGCTGGAAACACCATATATTTT. The gene calls are TRBV5-4 and TRBJ1-3; D is uncertain. The ends were cut back, 2 bases at V and 2 bases at J, with 8 bases in the middle. The CDR3 has 14 amino acids. The germline CDR1 and CDR2 sequences are SGHNT and YYREEE (reference sequence).